This is a list of T cell receptor beta chains from one sample in a study of blood T cell repertoires in COVID-19. Measured with immunoSEQ multiplex PCR; TCRdb has only the in-frame clones, and not every one. The sample lists around 250,000 clones, 70% to 90% occurring once. The sequencing sample was made of peripheral blood. The receptors derive from a man aged 60-69 years with acute or convalescent COVID-19. Both conserved end residues are part of each CDR3. A D gene is named only where the DNA matches it firmly. The size of a clone is reported for some rows only, either as once, few or many, or as a class for expanded clones.

V: TRBV13; size: -; J: TRBJ2-1; D: -; CDR3: CASSLPRLSSYNEQFF; DNA: TGTGCCAGCAGCTTGCCGAGATTAAGCTCCTACAATGAGCAGTTCTTC
V: TRBV7-8; size: -; J: TRBJ2-3; D: -; CDR3: CASSLASSGPPSTDTQYF; DNA: TGTGCCAGCAGCTTAGCCTCCTCAGGCCCTCCTAGCACAGATACGCAGTATTTT
V: TRBV5-4; size: -; J: TRBJ2-2; D: TRBD1; CDR3: CASSLDRGLSGELFF; DNA: TGTGCCAGCAGCCTGGACAGGGGTCTCAGCGGGGAGCTGTTTTTT
V: TRBV25-1; size: -; J: TRBJ1-6; D: -; CDR3: CASSESSYNSPLHF; DNA: TGTGCCAGCAGCGAGAGCTCCTATAATTCACCCCTCCACTTT
V: TRBV7-9; size: once; J: TRBJ1-2; D: -; CDR3: CAPSSNYGYTF; DNA: TGTGCCCCTAGCTCGAACTATGGCTACACCTTC
V: TRBV11-3; size: -; J: TRBJ2-5; D: TRBD1; CDR3: CASSTGQPQETQYF; DNA: TGTGCCAGCAGCACGGGACAGCCTCAAGAGACCCAGTACTTC
V: TRBV18; size: -; J: TRBJ1-1; D: -; CDR3: CASSPLEASEAFF; DNA: TGTGCCAGCTCACCATTGGAGGCGTCTGAAGCTTTCTTT
V: TRBV5-6; size: few; J: TRBJ1-1; D: -; CDR3: CASSRVNTEAFF; DNA: TGTGCCAGCAGTCGGGTGAACACTGAAGCTTTCTTT
V: TRBV19; size: -; J: TRBJ1-4; D: -; CDR3: CASRSSGSPLEKLFF; DNA: TGTGCCAGTAGGTCCTCAGGGTCACCACTCGAAAAACTGTTTTTT
V: TRBV5-4; size: -; J: TRBJ2-1; D: TRBD2; CDR3: CASSLPSGRANEQFF; DNA: TGTGCCAGCAGCTTGCCTAGCGGGAGAGCCAATGAGCAGTTCTTC
V: TRBV28; size: -; J: TRBJ1-1; D: -; CDR3: CASSSPEGVNTEAFF; DNA: TGTGCCAGCAGTTCCCCCGAAGGGGTGAACACTGAAGCTTTCTTT
V: TRBV3-1/TRBV3-2; size: few; J: TRBJ2-7; D: -; CDR3: CASSSSARASYEQYF; DNA: TGTGCCAGCAGCAGCTCCGCGAGGGCCTCCTACGAGCAGTACTTC
V: TRBV7-2; size: once; J: TRBJ2-7; D: TRBD2; CDR3: CASQGQRGNEQYF; DNA: TGTGCCAGCCAAGGGCAGCGGGGGAACGAGCAGTACTTC
V: TRBV7-9; size: few; J: TRBJ2-5; D: -; CDR3: CASSFTRGAETQYF; DNA: TGTGCCAGCAGCTTCACCCGGGGGGCCGAGACCCAGTACTTC
V: TRBV5-1; size: -; J: TRBJ1-2; D: TRBD1; CDR3: CASSLTGANYGYTF; DNA: TGCGCCAGCAGCTTGACAGGGGCTAACTATGGCTACACCTTC
V: TRBV27; size: -; J: TRBJ1-5; D: -; CDR3: CASSYGDNHQPQHF; DNA: TGTGCCAGCAGTTATGGCGACAACCATCAGCCCCAGCATTTT
V: TRBV6-5; size: -; J: TRBJ1-1; D: -; CDR3: CASSYGQTLNTEAFF; DNA: TGTGCCAGCAGTTACGGGCAGACCCTGAACACTGAAGCTTTCTTT
V: TRBV10-3; size: -; J: TRBJ2-7; D: -; CDR3: CAIRETGLDYEQYF; DNA: TGTGCCATCAGGGAGACAGGATTGGACTACGAGCAGTACTTC
V: TRBV12-3/TRBV12-4; size: -; J: TRBJ1-1; D: TRBD1; CDR3: CASRVQGVTEAFF; DNA: TGTGCCAGCAGGGTACAGGGGGTAACGGAAGCTTTCTTT
V: TRBV27; size: -; J: TRBJ1-4; D: -; CDR3: CASSLRRSNEKLFF; DNA: TGTGCCAGCAGCCTTAGACGGAGTAATGAAAAACTGTTTTTT
V: TRBV7-2; size: few; J: TRBJ1-5; D: TRBD1; CDR3: CASSSDRGSYSNQPQHF; DNA: TGTGCCAGCAGCTCCGACAGGGGATCGTATAGCAATCAGCCCCAGCATTTT
V: TRBV3-1/TRBV3-2; size: once; J: TRBJ1-1; D: TRBD1; CDR3: CASSPGTGGLNTEAFF; DNA: TGTGCCAGCAGCCCCGGCACAGGGGGGTTGAACACTGAAGCTTTCTTT
V: TRBV19; size: few; J: TRBJ2-5; D: TRBD2; CDR3: CASSPKWGSGLDQETQYF; DNA: TGTGCCAGTAGCCCGAAATGGGGTAGCGGGTTGGACCAAGAGACCCAGTACTTC
V: TRBV6-5; size: -; J: TRBJ2-3; D: TRBD1; CDR3: CASSYGQGVGTDTQYF; DNA: TGTGCCAGCAGTTACGGTCAGGGGGTGGGCACAGATACGCAGTATTTT
V: TRBV5-1; size: -; J: TRBJ2-2; D: TRBD2; CDR3: CASKQTSGRANTGELFF; DNA: TGCGCCAGCAAACAGACTAGCGGGAGAGCGAACACCGGGGAGCTGTTTTTT
V: TRBV19; size: -; J: TRBJ1-1; D: TRBD1; CDR3: CASSIEVPTGGDTEAFF; DNA: TGTGCCAGTAGTATAGAAGTACCGACAGGGGGAGACACTGAAGCTTTCTTT
V: TRBV28; size: once; J: TRBJ2-2; D: TRBD2; CDR3: CASNLRLAGRNTGELFF; DNA: TGTGCCAGCAACCTACGACTAGCGGGCCGGAACACCGGGGAGCTGTTTTTT
V: TRBV14; size: -; J: TRBJ2-2; D: TRBD2; CDR3: CASSVRLAANTGELFF; DNA: TGTGCCAGCAGCGTACGACTAGCGGCGAACACCGGGGAGCTGTTTTTT
V: TRBV30; size: -; J: TRBJ1-6; D: -; CDR3: CAWSGRVSSPLHF; DNA: TGTGCCTGGAGTGGCAGGGTGAGCTCACCCCTCCACTTT
V: TRBV27; size: -; J: TRBJ1-1; D: -; CDR3: CASSGGRGIEVDTEAFF; DNA: TGTGCCAGCAGTGGAGGTAGGGGGATCGAAGTGGACACTGAAGCTTTCTTT
V: TRBV6-2/TRBV6-3; size: -; J: TRBJ2-2; D: TRBD2; CDR3: CASSYSIVAREANTGELFF; DNA: TGTGCCAGCAGTTACTCGATAGTCGCGCGGGAGGCGAACACCGGGGAGCTGTTTTTT
V: TRBV7-9; size: -; J: TRBJ2-7; D: TRBD2; CDR3: CASSVHGAGGLGNEQYF; DNA: TGTGCCAGCAGCGTCCACGGGGCGGGAGGGTTAGGTAACGAGCAGTACTTC